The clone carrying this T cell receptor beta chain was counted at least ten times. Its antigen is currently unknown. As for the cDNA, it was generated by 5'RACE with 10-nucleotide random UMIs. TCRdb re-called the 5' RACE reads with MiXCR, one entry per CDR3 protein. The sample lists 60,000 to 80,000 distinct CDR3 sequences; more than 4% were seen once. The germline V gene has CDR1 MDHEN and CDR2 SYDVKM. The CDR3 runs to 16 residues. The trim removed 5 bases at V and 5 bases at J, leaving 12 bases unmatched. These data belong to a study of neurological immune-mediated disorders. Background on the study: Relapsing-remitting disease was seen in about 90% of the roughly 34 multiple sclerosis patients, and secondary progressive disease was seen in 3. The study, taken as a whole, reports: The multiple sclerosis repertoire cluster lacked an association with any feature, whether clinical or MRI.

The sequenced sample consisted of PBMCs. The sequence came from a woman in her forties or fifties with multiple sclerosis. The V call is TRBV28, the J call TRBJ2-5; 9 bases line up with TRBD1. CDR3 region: CASSPPLGQGLETQYF. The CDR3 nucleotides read TGTGCCAGCAGTCCCCCCCTCGGACAGGGGTTGGAGACCCAGTACTTC.